This T cell receptor (beta chain) is drawn from a study of human T cells and chemical hapten exposure. The overall study: Per-sample TCR yield variability stemmed mainly from small pooled library volume differences.

Unseparated into fractions, whole blood served as the source from which total RNA was extracted. Whole-study results and caveats: DPC sensitization produced no change in TCRs with frequency above 1 in 1000.

The V gene lost 1 base and the J gene lost 3 bases, with 13 bases spanning the gap. CDR3 length equals 15 residues. Germline lookup yields CDR1 SGHVS and CDR2 FNYEAQ. This clonotype was observed a handful of times. The target antigen is unknown. Individual cDNA molecules each carried unique molecular identifiers attached by the library. Original handling: Samples ranged from roughly 23,224 to 700,000 TCRs, with a median of 95,638. One entry per CDR3 protein, called by TCRdb with MiXCR from the 5' RACE reads. TCRdb's processing, not the study's, gives the V and J calls here. The sample includes around 100,000 distinct CDR3 sequences, around a fifth of them seen just once.

The J gene is TRBJ2-7, the V gene TRBV7-6, with D hard to call. This receptor was identified in a human donor in good health. This chain's CDR3 is CASSLEGNFNYEQYF. DNA of the CDR3: TGTGCCAGCAGCTTAGAAGGGAATTTTAACTACGAGCAGTACTTC.